This T cell receptor beta chain was observed in a study of Tregs in tolerant kidney transplant recipients. The CDR3 loop spans 16 amino acids. CDR1 SNHLY and CDR2 FYNNEI come from the germline V gene. V lost 6 bases, J lost 5 bases, and 12 bases stayed unmatched. Produced via immunoSEQ multiplex PCR; TCRdb's table is partial and in-frame only. The sample has some 110,000 clones, roughly 93% seen once. Study conclusions and caveats: Biological reproducibility was not directly addressed in this study. Findings come from small patient numbers and require larger validation.

Unstimulated regulatory T cells (CD4+CD25+CD127-), CD4+CD25- non-regulatory cells, CD4 and CD8 cells were FACS-sorted from thawed PBMCs. For this clone: Its specificity is not known.

The chain links TRBV2 to TRBJ1-5; 8 nucleotides agree with TRBD1. The sequenced sample consisted of CD4+ T cells from blood. The TCR originated in a human donor in good health. CDR3 sequence: CASSLRRTGLDQPQHF. The CDR3 DNA reads as TGTGCCAGCAGCCTACGGCGGACAGGGCTGGATCAGCCCCAGCATTTT.